This is a list of T cell receptor beta chains from one sample in a study of T-cell memory formation after mild COVID-19. One entry per CDR3 protein results from TCRdb running MiXCR on the 5' RACE reads. The top ten hold about 12% of the sample, which has hundreds of thousands of distinct CDR3 sequences, 23% seen once. The specimen was PBMCs or a T cell subset sorted from them (not recorded which). These receptors were taken from an adult woman who had mild COVID-19 (a few samples of this study predate the infection). Cell type and time point are not known. The conserved cysteine and the conserved F or W are not part of the CDR3 here. Each record gives: J gene, V gene, CDR3 protein.

TRBJ2-3,TRBV5-1,ASSFRTSADTQY
TRBJ1-2,TRBV5-6,ASSPGTGGT
TRBJ2-3,TRBV7-9,ASSPRQRTTDTQY
TRBJ2-7,TRBV19,ASSIGWEGRFYEQY
TRBJ2-7,TRBV10-3,AISGGLAGVIYEQY
TRBJ2-5,TRBV20-1,SAAFGTGRETQY
TRBJ2-7,TRBV12-3/TRBV12-4,ASRTAYEQY
TRBJ2-5,TRBV21-1,ASSKRTEQETQY
TRBJ2-7,TRBV3-1,ASSQVPGPYEQY
TRBJ2-1,TRBV6-5,ASSYAAPTYNEQF
TRBJ2-3,TRBV24-1,ATSDQSGIPDTQY
TRBJ2-3,TRBV7-9,ASSPRGPDTQY
TRBJ2-1,TRBV11-2,ASSLGLAGVYNEQF
TRBJ2-4,TRBV4-2,ASSRKGGGLGEAKNIQY
TRBJ2-3,TRBV7-9,ASSFGPGQNTDTQY
TRBJ2-1,TRBV6-5,ASSYPGTPINEQF
TRBJ2-7,TRBV6-2/TRBV6-3,ASDQGFEQY
TRBJ2-1,TRBV4-3,ASSQYGLASYEQF
TRBJ2-1,TRBV27,ASSFATGINEQF
TRBJ2-2,TRBV6-5,ASSLDRALAGELF
TRBJ2-2,TRBV5-1,ASSPTGTSGDTNTGELF
TRBJ2-3,TRBV11-2,ASSPVTGKTDTQY
TRBJ2-3,TRBV5-4,ASRVAGSTDTQY
TRBJ2-6,TRBV15,ATSRDSGASSSGANVLT
TRBJ2-7,TRBV20-1,SAQPRLSSYEQY
TRBJ2-7,TRBV7-9,ASSLRGGQGNSEQY